This T cell receptor (beta chain) was observed in a study of prognosis after radiotherapy for stage I lung cancer. Study in general: The non-small cell lung cancer patients were all regarded as unsuitable for surgery on medical grounds.

Researchers used two-round multiplex PCR to amplify TCR beta CDR3 starting from genomic DNA. Primers (each specific to one TRBV or TRBJ gene) were used in first-round PCR. From the multiplex PCR reads, TCRdb called clonotypes with MiXCR, one entry per CDR3 protein. The table lists approximately 51,000 distinct CDR3 sequences, 30% to 35% of them singletons. V was shortened by 3 bases and J by 5 bases, with 17 bases between the two germline ends. From germline, CDR1 is SEHNR and CDR2 FQNEAQ (reference sequence). CDR3 length equals 15 residues. This clonotype was seen many times. The rearrangement joins TRBV7-9 to TRBJ2-7; TRBD2 is a possible D gene (5 bases). The material was PBMCs, obtained before or after stereotactic body radiation therapy (not recorded which). The TCR originated in a donor over 45 with non-small cell lung cancer. The DNA of the CDR3 is TGTGCCAGCAGCTTTCGAGGGCTTCCTTTCGACGAGCAGTACTTC. This gives the protein CASSFRGLPFDEQYF.